This is a list of T cell receptor beta chains from one sample in a study of tumor-infiltrating lymphocytes in localized non-small cell lung cancer. Sequencing used immunoSEQ multiplex PCR; TCRdb keeps in-frame clones, though not all of them. The data hold about 16,000 clones, with 65% to 85% observed a single time. Source material: lung tumor tissue. The receptors were gathered from a human donor with non-small cell lung cancer. The CDR3 runs from the conserved cysteine through the conserved F or W. D genes are given only for firm matches. The size entry is marked missing in some rows and otherwise reads once, few, many or a size class.

j_call d_call clone_size v_call cdr3_aa
TRBJ2-3 TRBD2 - TRBV7-2 CASKSGTSGGTDTQYF
TRBJ1-1 - few TRBV6-4 CASSDSMNTEAFF
TRBJ2-7 - - TRBV9 CASSYSDGYEQYF
TRBJ1-2 - - TRBV18 CASSWGVYGYTF
TRBJ2-7 TRBD2 once TRBV29-1 CSVHSGRFAEQYF
TRBJ2-6 TRBD1 few TRBV4-2 CASSQGEQGASGANVLTF
TRBJ1-4 TRBD1 - TRBV25-1 CASSVTGGLVEKLFF
TRBJ1-2 TRBD1 - TRBV6-6 CASSYQTGGPLYTF
TRBJ1-2 - - TRBV20-1 CSATGVGGYTF
TRBJ2-7 - - TRBV7-7 CASSPALTYEQYF
TRBJ2-3 TRBD2 - TRBV7-9 CASSIISGGEADTQYF
TRBJ2-2 - - TRBV19 CASSIGDLAGELFF
TRBJ2-3 - - TRBV18 CASSPFAGDSDTQYF
TRBJ1-5 - - TRBV11-2 CASSRTDDQPQHF
TRBJ1-6 - - TRBV10-3 CAIGPEGTPLHF
TRBJ2-6 TRBD1 few TRBV4-3 CASSQGDSGTGANVLTF